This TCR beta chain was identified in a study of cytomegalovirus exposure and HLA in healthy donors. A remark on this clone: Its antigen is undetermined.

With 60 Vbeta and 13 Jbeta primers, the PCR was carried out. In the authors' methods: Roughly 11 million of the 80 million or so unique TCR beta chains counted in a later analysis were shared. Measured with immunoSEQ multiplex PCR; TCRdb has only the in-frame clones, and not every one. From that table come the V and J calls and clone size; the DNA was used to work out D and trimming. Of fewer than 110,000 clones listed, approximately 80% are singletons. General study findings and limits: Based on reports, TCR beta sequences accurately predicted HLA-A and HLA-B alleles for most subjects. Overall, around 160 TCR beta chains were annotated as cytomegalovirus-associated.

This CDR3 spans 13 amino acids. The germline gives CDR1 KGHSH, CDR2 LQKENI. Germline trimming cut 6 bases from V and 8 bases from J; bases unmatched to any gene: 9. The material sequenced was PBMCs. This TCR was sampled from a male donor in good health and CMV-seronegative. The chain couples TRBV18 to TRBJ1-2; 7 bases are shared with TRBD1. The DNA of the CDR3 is TGTGCCAGCTCTGCCGTCGGGACAGAGGGCTACACCTTC. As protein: CASSAVGTEGYTF.